The 9 T cell receptor beta chains below were found in one sample sequenced in a study of cytomegalovirus exposure and HLA in healthy donors. Generated by immunoSEQ multiplex PCR, the TCRdb table keeps only in-frame clones and is missing some. The sample has approximately 190,000 clones, over 65% seen once. Input material: PBMCs. These receptors originate from a man between 18 and 29 years old in good health and CMV-seropositive.

This clone was counted once. The chain combines TRBV9 with TRBJ1-4; TRBD1 might be the D (5 bases). The CDR3 sequence is 15 residues long. V lost 4 bases and J 4 bases, leaving 14 bases between the germline ends. Germline CDR1 reads SGDLS; CDR2 reads YYNGEE. The CDR3 is CASSTQTALNEKLFF. CDR3 DNA sequence: TGTGCCAGCAGCACCCAGACAGCGCTTAATGAAAAACTGTTTTTT.

This clone was counted a single time. This chain joins TRBV28 and TRBJ1-1; tentatively, D is TRBD1 (6 bases). The CDR3 spans 13 residues. CDR1 and CDR2 (germline): MDHEN, SYDVKM. Trimming took 8 bases from V and 3 from J, leaving 13 bases between them. The CDR3 loop reads CASGLGADTEAFF. CDR3 DNA sequence: TGTGCCAGCGGTCTGGGGGCCGACACTGAAGCTTTCTTT.

The V gene is TRBV10-1, the J gene TRBJ1-1, with TRBD1 identical over 9 bases. The ends lost 4 bases at V and 8 bases at J; junction bases unmatched: 14. CDR3 size: 16 residues. Germline V gene sequence: CDR1 WNHNN, CDR2 SYGVQD (reference sequence). The CDR3, as DNA: TGCGCCAGCAGTGGGGGACAGGGTACTGTACTGGCAGAAGCTTTCTTT. Its protein is CASSGGQGTVLAEAFF.

The rearrangement joins TRBV4-2 to TRBJ2-2; D gene unclear. The CDR3 is 15 residues long. The V and J ends lost 1 base and 4 bases respectively, with 10 bases between them. Germline V gene lookup returns CDR1 LGHNA and CDR2 YNFKEQ. For the CDR3, the DNA is TGTGCCAGCAGCCAAGTTTTCCCGGGCACCGGGGAGCTGTTTTTT. It codes for CASSQVFPGTGELFF.

This clone was counted a single time. The chain is built from TRBV4-1 and TRBJ2-5, with TRBD2 identical over 10 bases. Losses at the gene ends were 4 bases for V and 4 bases for J; bases not matched to a gene: 6. The V gene's germline CDR1 is MGHRA and CDR2 YSYEKL. The CDR3 sequence is 15 residues long. CDR3 DNA: TGCGCCAGCAGCCCGTATCTAGCGGGAGCAGAGACCCAGTACTTC. Translation gives CASSPYLAGAETQYF.

The chain carries TRBV30 and TRBJ2-7; no clear D gene. CDR3 length equals 12 residues. V was trimmed by 2 bases and J by 6 bases, leaving 11 bases between them. From germline, CDR1 is GTSNPN and CDR2 SVGIG (reference sequence). This CDR3 reads CAWSFLPGEQYF. CDR3 nucleotides: TGTGCCTGGAGTTTTTTACCCGGCGAGCAGTACTTC.

The chain combines TRBV27 with TRBJ2-7; TRBD2 matches at 13 bases. Per the germline V gene, CDR1 is MNHEY and CDR2 is SMNVEV (reference sequence). The CDR3 runs 16 residues. With 5 bases clipped from V and 7 bases from J, the junction kept 11 bases outside the gene matches. This CDR3 reads CASSPPGLAGPREQYF. The CDR3 DNA is TGTGCCAGCAGTCCCCCGGGACTAGCGGGGCCTAGGGAGCAGTACTTC.

This chain joins TRBV5-1 and TRBJ2-6; D possibly corresponds to TRBD1 (5 bases). The CDR3 contains 16 residues. With 0 bases removed from V and 0 bases from J, the gap between germline ends came to 7 bases. Germline CDR1 and CDR2: SGHRS and YFSETQ. The CDR3 DNA reads TGCGCCAGCAGCTTGGGACAGTACTCTGGGGCCAACGTCCTGACTTTC. Translating it yields CASSLGQYSGANVLTF.

V gene TRBV29-1 combines with J gene TRBJ2-1; TRBD2 is a possible D gene (6 bases). Trimming pared 6 bases from V and 3 bases from J, leaving 12 bases between. CDR1 SQVTM and CDR2 ANQGSEA come from the germline V gene. The CDR3 is 13 amino acids. DNA of the CDR3: TGCAGCGTACGGAGGGCGGACTACAATGAGCAGTTCTTC. This gives the protein CSVRRADYNEQFF.